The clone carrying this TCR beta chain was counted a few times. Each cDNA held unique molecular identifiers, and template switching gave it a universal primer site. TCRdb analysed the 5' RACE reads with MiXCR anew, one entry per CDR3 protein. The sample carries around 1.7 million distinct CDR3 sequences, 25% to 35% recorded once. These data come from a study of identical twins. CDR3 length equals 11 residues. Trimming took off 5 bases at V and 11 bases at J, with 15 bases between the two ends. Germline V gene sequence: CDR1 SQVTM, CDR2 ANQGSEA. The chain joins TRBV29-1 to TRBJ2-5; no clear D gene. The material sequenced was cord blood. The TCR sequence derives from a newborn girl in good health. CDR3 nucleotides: TGCAGCGTTCGAGCATACAATGAGCAGTACTTC. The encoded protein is CSVRAYNEQYF. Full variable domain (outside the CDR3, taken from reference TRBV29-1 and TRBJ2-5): SAVISQKPSRDICQRGTSLTIQCQVDSQVTMMFWYRQQPGQSLTLIATANQGSEATYESGFVIDKFPISRPNLTFSTLTVSNMSPEDSSIYLCSVRAYNEQYFGPGTRLLVL.